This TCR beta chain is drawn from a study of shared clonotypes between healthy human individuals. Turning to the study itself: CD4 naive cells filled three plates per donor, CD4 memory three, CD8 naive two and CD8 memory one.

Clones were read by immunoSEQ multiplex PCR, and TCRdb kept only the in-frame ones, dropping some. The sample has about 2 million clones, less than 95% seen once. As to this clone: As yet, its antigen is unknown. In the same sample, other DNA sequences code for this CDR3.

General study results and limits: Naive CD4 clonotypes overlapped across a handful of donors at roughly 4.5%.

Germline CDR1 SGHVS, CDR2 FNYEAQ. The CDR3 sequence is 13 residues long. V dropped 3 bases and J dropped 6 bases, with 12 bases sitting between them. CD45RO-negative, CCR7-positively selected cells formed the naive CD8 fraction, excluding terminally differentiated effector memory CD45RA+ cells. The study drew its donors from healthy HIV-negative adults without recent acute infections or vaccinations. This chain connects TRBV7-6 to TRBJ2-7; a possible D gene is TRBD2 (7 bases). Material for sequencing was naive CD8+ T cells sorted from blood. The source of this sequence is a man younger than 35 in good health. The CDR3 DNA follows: TGTGCCAGCAGCTTGGGGGGGCTAGGCGAGCAGTACTTC. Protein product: CASSLGGLGEQYF.